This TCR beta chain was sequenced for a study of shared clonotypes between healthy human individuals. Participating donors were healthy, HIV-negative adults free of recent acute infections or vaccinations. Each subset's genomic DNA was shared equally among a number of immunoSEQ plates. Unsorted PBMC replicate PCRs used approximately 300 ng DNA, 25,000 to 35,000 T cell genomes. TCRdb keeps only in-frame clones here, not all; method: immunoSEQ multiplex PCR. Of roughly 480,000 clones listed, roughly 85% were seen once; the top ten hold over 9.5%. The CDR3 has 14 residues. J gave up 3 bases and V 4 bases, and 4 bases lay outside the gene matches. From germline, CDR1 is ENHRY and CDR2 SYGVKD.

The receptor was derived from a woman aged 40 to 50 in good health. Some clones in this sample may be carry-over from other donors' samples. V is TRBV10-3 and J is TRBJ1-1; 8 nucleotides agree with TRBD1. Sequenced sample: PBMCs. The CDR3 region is CAISADRGDTEAFF. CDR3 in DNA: TGTGCCATCAGTGCCGACAGGGGAGACACTGAAGCTTTCTTT.